Shown below are 4 T cell receptor beta chains from a single sample sequenced in a study of T cells in localized non-small cell lung cancer. Libraries were prepared by immunoSEQ multiplex PCR; TCRdb keeps only in-frame clonotypes and omits some of them. The sample includes 70,000 to 95,000 clones, roughly 93% of them seen just once. The sample here was PBMCs, taken before any cancer treatment. The source is a woman aged 35 to 70 with stage II squamous cell lung carcinoma.

The chain uses TRBV7-2 and TRBJ1-1; D may be TRBD1 (5 bases). Per the germline V gene, CDR1 is SGHTA and CDR2 is FQGNSA. This CDR3 spans 16 amino acids. Trimming took 5 bases from V and 2 from J, leaving 18 bases between them. The CDR3 DNA sequence: TGTGCCAGCAGCCTACGGGAAGGCGGGGGAAACACTGAAGCTTTCTTT. Translated, it gives CASSLREGGGNTEAFF.

The sample holds one count of this clone. The rearrangement joins TRBV5-4 to TRBJ1-4, with D maybe TRBD1 (6 bases). The CDR3 extends over 14 amino acids. Germline loops: CDR1 SGHNT, CDR2 YYREEE (reference sequence). The V end was cut by 4 bases, the J end by 7 bases, with 14 bases between. CDR3 DNA: TGTGCCAGCAGCAAGAGACAGGACGGTGAAAAACTGTTTTTT. Its protein product is CASSKRQDGEKLFF.

This chain connects TRBV5-1 to TRBJ1-2; D call uncertain. Germline lookup yields CDR1 SGHRS and CDR2 YFSETQ. Trimming shortened V by 4 bases and J by 4 bases, and 17 bases separated the two germline ends. The CDR3 totals 15 residues. The CDR3 here is CASSLTAPGPYGYTF. CDR3 DNA: TGCGCCAGCAGCCTAACAGCCCCGGGTCCCTATGGCTACACCTTC. Complete variable domain (other parts from reference TRBV5-1 and TRBJ1-2): KAGVTQTPRYLIKTRGQQVTLSCSPISGHRSVSWYQQTPGQGLQFLFEYFSETQRNKGNFPGRFSGRQFSNSRSEMNVSTLELGDSALYLCASSLTAPGPYGYTFGSGTRLTVV.

Turning to this clone: Other DNA sequences in this specimen translate into the identical CDR3. The V call is TRBV11-2, the J call TRBJ2-1; 8 bases align to TRBD2. Losses at the gene ends were 2 bases for V and 1 base for J; bases not matched to a gene: 1. CDR3 length: 15 residues. Germline loops: CDR1 SGHAT, CDR2 FQNNGV. The CDR3: CASSLSGGSYNEQFF. DNA of the CDR3: TGTGCCAGCAGCTTAAGCGGGGGATCCTACAATGAGCAGTTCTTC.